This entry lists 16 T cell receptor beta chains sequenced from one sample in a study of OX40 agonist ivuxolimab in advanced cancers. The protocol was immunoSEQ multiplex PCR, while the TCRdb copy is restricted to in-frame clones and leaves out a portion. The table has about 47,000 clones, around four fifths seen once. This specimen consisted of CD4+ or CD8+ T cells sorted from blood, obtained in a trial of the OX40 agonist ivuxolimab. All receptors derive from an adult with an advanced solid tumor such as melanoma, head and neck, liver or kidney cancer.

The V call is TRBV7-2, the J call TRBJ2-5; 7 nucleotides match TRBD2. Germline CDR1 and CDR2: SGHTA and FQGNSA. V shed 3 bases, J shed 5 bases, and the junction held 0 bases outside the gene matches. CDR3 length: 12 amino acids. The CDR3 is CASSFGGETQYF. The CDR3, as DNA: TGTGCCAGCAGCTTCGGGGGGGAGACCCAGTACTTC.

This sequence joins TRBV7-3 and TRBJ2-5; D perhaps matches TRBD2 (7 bases). CDR1 and CDR2 from the germline V gene are SGHTA and FQGTGA. This CDR3 region has 15 residues. The V end lost 3 bases, the J end lost 0 bases, and 11 bases lay between the germline ends. In nucleotides, the CDR3 is TGTGCCAGCAGCTTGGGAGGGGGGCACCAAGAGACCCAGTACTTC. Translation gives CASSLGGGHQETQYF.

The V and J genes are TRBV11-2 and TRBJ2-7; TRBD2 agrees at 8 bases. Germline-derived CDR1 and CDR2 are SGHAT and FQNNGV. This CDR3 has 15 amino acids. The J segment lost 6 bases and the V segment lost 6 bases, leaving 13 bases of the junction unmatched. In nucleotides, the CDR3 is TGTGCCAGCAGTTGGGTCCTCTTCGGGGGGGCCGAGCAGTACTTC. Amino acid sequence: CASSWVLFGGAEQYF.

The chain has TRBV5-5 and TRBJ1-4, with 7 bases fitting TRBD1. Germline CDR1 and CDR2: SGHKS and YYEKEE (reference sequence). The CDR3 runs to 16 residues. The V gene end was trimmed by 4 bases and the J gene end by 4 bases; junction bases not matched to a gene: 10. In nucleotides, the CDR3 is TGTGCCAGCAGCGCAGAGACAGGGTTCAGTAATGAAAAACTGTTTTTT. As protein: CASSAETGFSNEKLFF.

This rearrangement joins TRBV11-2 to TRBJ2-3; 7 bases fit TRBD2. The CDR3 is 16 residues long. The germline gives CDR1 SGHAT, CDR2 FQNNGV. V gave up 3 bases and J gave up 6 bases; unmatched junction bases: 12. This CDR3 is CASSFGGSWWKDTQYF. The CDR3 nucleotides are TGTGCCAGCAGCTTTGGCGGGAGTTGGTGGAAGGATACGCAGTATTTT.

In this sample, this clone is medium-sized. J is TRBJ2-2 and V is TRBV28; D might be TRBD1 or TRBD2, each matching 5 bases. Germline CDR1 is MDHEN and CDR2 is SYDVKM. V was shortened by 2 bases and J by 7 bases, with 5 bases between the two germline ends. CDR3 size: 12 residues. The CDR3 here is CASSLGGGELFF. In DNA form, the CDR3 reads TGTGCCAGCAGTTTAGGGGGCGGGGAGCTGTTTTTT.

The chain has TRBV4-3 and TRBJ2-3, with 8 bases lining up with TRBD2. CDR1 LGHNA and CDR2 YSLEER come from the germline V gene. CDR3 length equals 16 residues. Trimming at V came to 0 bases and at J to 4 bases, leaving 6 bases not matched to a gene. The CDR3 region has the DNA TGCGCCAGCAGCCAAGATCGAGGCGGGGGGCCAGATACGCAGTATTTT. It translates to CASSQDRGGGPDTQYF.

CDR3 region: CASSMTSGFSYNEQFF. The CDR3 DNA sequence: TGTGCCAGTAGTATGACTAGCGGATTCTCCTACAATGAGCAGTTCTTC. V and J are TRBV19 and TRBJ2-1, with 9 bases fitting TRBD2. With V trimmed by 3 bases and J by 0 bases, 3 bases remained unmatched. The CDR3 runs 16 residues. Per the germline V gene, CDR1 is LNHDA and CDR2 is SQIVND (reference sequence).

This clone was counted once. The chain links TRBV7-6 to TRBJ2-7; 8 bases match TRBD1. Per the germline V gene, CDR1 is SGHVS and CDR2 is FNYEAQ. CDR3 length: 17 amino acids. J was trimmed by 5 bases and V by 4 bases; bases with no gene match: 16. The CDR3 DNA reads TGTGCCAGCAGCTCACTAGGACAGGGCGCTGCCCCCCACGAGCAGTACTTC. Its protein product is CASSSLGQGAAPHEQYF.

The sample holds one count of this clone. J is TRBJ1-2 and V is TRBV5-6; D is unresolved. This CDR3 contains 13 residues. Looked up from germline, CDR1 is SGHDT and CDR2 is YYEEEE. The V end lost 2 bases, the J end lost 4 bases, and 9 bases lay between the germline ends. The CDR3 protein is CASSFYGSYGYTF. CDR3 nucleotide sequence: TGTGCCAGCAGCTTTTACGGAAGCTATGGCTACACCTTC. Using reference TRBV5-6 and TRBJ1-2 for the parts outside the CDR3, the full variable domain is DAGVTQSPTHLIKTRGQQVTLRCSPKSGHDTVSWYQQALGQGPQFIFQYYEEEERQRGNFPDRFSGHQFPNYSSELNVNALLLGDSALYLCASSFYGSYGYTFGSGTRLTVV.

CDR3 sequence reads: CACQTFPGMNTEAFF. DNA for the CDR3: TGTGCCTGCCAGACCTTCCCCGGGATGAACACTGAAGCTTTCTTT. The chain links TRBV30 to TRBJ1-1; D is ambiguous. There are 15 residues in the CDR3. Trimming pared 6 bases from V and 0 bases from J, leaving 17 bases between. Per the germline V gene, CDR1 is GTSNPN and CDR2 is SVGIG (reference sequence). Full variable domain (remainder filled in from reference TRBV30 and TRBJ1-1): SQTIHQWPATLVQPVGSPLSLECTVEGTSNPNLYWYRQAAGRGLQLLFYSVGIGQISSEVPQNLSASRPQDRQFILSSKKLLLSDSGFYLCACQTFPGMNTEAFFGQGTRLTVV.

Only a few counts were recorded for this clone. V usage is TRBV30 and J usage is TRBJ1-4; no reliable D call. The CDR3 extends over 18 amino acids. Germline assignment: CDR1 GTSNPN and CDR2 SVGIG (reference sequence). V was clipped by 0 bases and J by 0 bases, with 17 bases between them. The CDR3 bases are TGTGCCTGGAGTGTACCGCCGGGGATTTATGCAACTAATGAAAAACTGTTTTTT. This encodes CAWSVPPGIYATNEKLFF.

This chain links TRBV20-1 with TRBJ2-7; D is uncertain. CDR3 size: 11 residues. Trimming shortened V by 5 bases and J by 11 bases, and 16 bases separated the two germline ends. The germline V gene encodes CDR1 DFQATT and CDR2 SNEGSKA (reference sequence). The CDR3 sequence: CSAPLGSAEYF. The CDR3 DNA reads TGCAGTGCTCCCTTGGGTTCGGCGGAGTACTTC.

This sequence joins TRBV28 and TRBJ1-4; 7 nucleotides agree with TRBD1. CDR1 is MDHEN and CDR2 is SYDVKM in the germline V gene. Unmatched junction bases numbered 11, after V lost 4 bases and J lost 0 bases. This CDR3 contains 18 residues. The CDR3, as DNA: TGTGCCAGCAGTTACGACAGGGAGGCCTCAACAACTAATGAAAAACTGTTTTTT. This encodes CASSYDREASTTNEKLFF.

The V and J genes are TRBV29-1 and TRBJ2-7, with D unresolved. The germline V gene encodes CDR1 SQVTM and CDR2 ANQGSEA. The CDR3 has 12 amino acids. Trimming removed 0 bases from V and 3 bases from J, with 6 bases in between. CDR3 bases: TGCAGCGTTGAAGACAGGTACTACGAGCAGTACTTC. Translating it yields CSVEDRYYEQYF.

The chain couples TRBV10-3 to TRBJ1-1; tentative D call: TRBD1 (5 bases). The CDR3 contains 13 residues. Germline V gene data show CDR1 as ENHRY and CDR2 as SYGVKD. Trimming removed 3 bases from V and 5 bases from J, with 10 bases in between. DNA for the CDR3: TGTGCCATCAGTGAAAGTAAGGGGACTGAAGCTTTCTTT. It is translated as CAISESKGTEAFF.